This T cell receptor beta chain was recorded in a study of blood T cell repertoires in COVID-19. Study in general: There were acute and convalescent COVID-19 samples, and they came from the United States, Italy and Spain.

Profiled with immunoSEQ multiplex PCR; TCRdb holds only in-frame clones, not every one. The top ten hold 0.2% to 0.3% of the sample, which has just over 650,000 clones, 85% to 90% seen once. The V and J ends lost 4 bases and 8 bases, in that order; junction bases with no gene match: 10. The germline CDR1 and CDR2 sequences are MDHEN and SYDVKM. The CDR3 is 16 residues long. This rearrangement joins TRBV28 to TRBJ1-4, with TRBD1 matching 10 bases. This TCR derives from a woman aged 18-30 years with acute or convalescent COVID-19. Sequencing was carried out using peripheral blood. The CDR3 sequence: CASSSPSGTGEEKLFF. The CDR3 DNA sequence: TGTGCCAGCAGTTCCCCCTCCGGGACAGGGGAAGAAAAACTGTTTTTT. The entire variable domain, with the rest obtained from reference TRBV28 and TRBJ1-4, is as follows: DVKVTQSSRYLVKRTGEKVFLECVQDMDHENMFWYRQDPGLGLRLIYFSYDVKMKEKGDIPEGYSVSREKKERFSLILESASTNQTSMYLCASSSPSGTGEEKLFFGSGTQLSVL.